These 8 T cell receptor beta chains were all obtained from the same sample, sequenced in a study of blood T cell repertoires in COVID-19. Here immunoSEQ multiplex PCR was the method, and the copy in TCRdb shows in-frame clones only, minus some. Among some 120,000 clones listed, around 87% were seen once. Material for sequencing was peripheral blood. Source of these receptors: a man aged 45-60 years with acute or convalescent COVID-19.

This rearrangement joins TRBV19 to TRBJ1-3; D may be TRBD1 (5 bases). Between the trimmed V and J ends, which lost 3 bases and 3 bases, there was a span of 9 bases. Germline lookup yields CDR1 LNHDA and CDR2 SQIVND (reference sequence). The length of the CDR3 is 14 residues. CDR3 amino acids: CASSISRVGNTIYF. The DNA of the CDR3 is TGTGCCAGTAGTATCTCCAGGGTTGGAAACACCATATATTTT.

The chain joins TRBV7-8 to TRBJ1-2; TRBD1 aligns across 9 bases. The CDR3 runs 15 residues. Germline CDR1 is SGHVS and CDR2 is FQNEAQ. The junction had 6 bases not matched to a gene; V was cut back by 1 base and J by 6 bases. CDR3: CASSLGHRGPHGYTF. The DNA for the CDR3 is TGTGCCAGCAGCTTAGGTCACAGGGGGCCCCATGGCTACACCTTC.

Turning to this clone: At one of its ends the junction is not consistent with the germline gene, which may arise from a read error. J is TRBJ1-2 and V is TRBV28; 8 bases agree with TRBD1. Per germline, CDR1 MDHEN and CDR2 SYDVKM. CDR3 length: 16 amino acids. This CDR3 is CASSLGGSGGYYDYTF. As DNA, the CDR3 is TGTGCCAGCAGTTTAGGAGGTTCAGGGGGCTACTATGACTACACCTTC.

V gene TRBV5-1 combines with J gene TRBJ2-7, with D possibly TRBD1 on 6 matching bases. Germline V CDR1 and CDR2: SGHRS, YFSETQ. This CDR3 is 15 amino acids long. V was clipped by 2 bases and J by 0 bases, with 12 bases between them. The CDR3 loop reads CASSFLTGPSYEQYF. The CDR3 DNA is TGCGCCAGCAGCTTTTTGACAGGACCCTCCTACGAGCAGTACTTC.

The J gene is TRBJ2-5, the V gene TRBV5-1; D possibly corresponds to TRBD2 (6 bases). V lost 3 bases and J lost 5, with 11 bases in between. Germline CDR1 is SGHRS and CDR2 is YFSETQ. CDR3 length: 13 residues. The CDR3 bases are TGCGCCAGCAGCTGGGGGACTGCGGAGACCCAGTACTTC. It encodes CASSWGTAETQYF.

This chain links TRBV7-2 with TRBJ2-3; TRBD2 matches at 8 bases. The CDR3 covers 15 residues. Germline loops: CDR1 SGHTA, CDR2 FQGNSA. The V segment lost 3 bases and the J segment 4 bases; nucleotides outside the gene matches: 6. CDR3 bases: TGTGCCAGCAGCTTGGACTTGACTAGCGCAGATACGCAGTATTTT. Its protein product is CASSLDLTSADTQYF.

This sequence joins TRBV6-2 or TRBV6-3 and TRBJ2-1; TRBD2 matches 7 bases. Germline CDR1 MNHEY, CDR2 SVGEGT. The J segment lost 13 bases and the V segment lost 4 bases, leaving 10 bases of the junction unmatched. The CDR3 runs to 13 residues. CDR3 nucleotides: TGTGCCAGCAGTTCGGGTAGCGGGCGAATTCAGTTCTTC. It encodes CASSSGSGRIQFF.

The chain recombines TRBV27 with TRBJ2-1; weak D call: TRBD2 (5 bases). This CDR3 is built from 16 residues. Trimming cost V 3 bases and J 3 bases, with 15 bases left between them. The germline CDR1 and CDR2 sequences are MNHEY and SMNVEV (reference sequence). The CDR3 sequence is CASSFGPSGFYNEQFF. In DNA form, the CDR3 reads TGTGCCAGCAGTTTCGGGCCCAGCGGTTTCTACAATGAGCAGTTCTTC.